These 13 T cell receptor beta chains came from one sample sequenced in a study of tumor-infiltrating lymphocytes in primary liver carcinoma. From unsorted bulk tissue weighing about 20-31 mg, DNA and RNA were co-extracted. Starting from around 500 ng of total RNA, TCR beta cDNA was produced with a primer in the constant region. Three nested multiplex PCR rounds, a slightly modified ARM-PCR, produced the libraries for TCR beta. TRBV1-TRBV30 forward primers paired with a C-beta reverse primer drove the first two PCR rounds, about 10 cycles each. TCRdb re-derived calls from the multiplex PCR reads in MiXCR, one entry per CDR3 protein. The sample lists approximately 190,000 distinct CDR3 sequences; around 81% were seen once. Material for sequencing was tumor tissue from primary liver carcinoma. The source of these receptors is a man aged 35 to 55 with primary liver carcinoma and hepatitis B virus infection.

A remark on this clonotype: It is likely a read error, because the conserved phenylalanine at the end of the CDR3 is missing. The CDR3 reads CASTPLLEGGRNEQYL. The CDR3 DNA is TGTGCCAGCACCCCACTCTTAGAGGGAGGGAGAAACGAGCAGTACTTA. The chain employs TRBV6-6 and TRBJ2-7; 7 bases map to TRBD2. Germline CDR1 MNHNY, CDR2 SVGAGI (reference sequence). J lost 5 bases, V lost 7 bases, and 17 bases had no gene match. The CDR3 loop spans 16 amino acids.

This clonotype was found once. This chain joins TRBV18 and TRBJ2-3; a weak D match, TRBD1 (6 bases). There are 15 residues in the CDR3. Germline CDR1 and CDR2: KGHSH and LQKENI. Trimming pared 3 bases from V and 7 bases from J, leaving 17 bases between. CDR3 in DNA: TGTGCCAGCTCACCGAGACAGGTGGTAACATATACGCAGTATTTT. This codes for CASSPRQVVTYTQYF. The full variable domain, completed using reference TRBV18 and TRBJ2-3, is NAGVMQNPRHLVRRRGQEARLRCSPMKGHSHVYWYRQLPEEGLKFMVYLQKENIIDESGMPKERFSAEFPKEGPSILRIQQVVRGDSAAYFCASSPRQVVTYTQYFGPGTRLTVL.

This clonotype was recorded only once. Given the absence of the conserved phenylalanine or tryptophan at the CDR3 end, a read error is likely. The V call is TRBV29-1, the J call TRBJ2-7, with D perhaps being TRBD1 or TRBD2 (5 bases each). The germline CDR1 and CDR2 sequences are SQVTM and ANQGSEA. CDR3 length: 12 amino acids. DNA for the CDR3: TGCAGTGTGTCCCCAGGGAGCTACGAGCAGTACCTA. Amino acid sequence: CSVSPGSYEQYL.

About this clonotype: Since no conserved phenylalanine or tryptophan closes the CDR3, a read error is the likely cause. No DNA is shown, since the ends of the CDR3 on it are uncertain; the CDR3 is the one TCRdb lists. The CDR3 loop reads CASGFSGPLDNEHFS. The chain couples TRBV11-2 to TRBJ2-1; the table's D call of TRBD2 was not tested on the DNA. The CDR3 spans 15 amino acids, including both terminal residues. CDR1 and CDR2 (germline): SGHAT, FQNNGV.

This clonotype occurred many times. The chain couples TRBV10-2 to TRBJ1-1, with 7 bases fitting TRBD1. Per germline, CDR1 WSHSY and CDR2 SAAADI. This CDR3 has 14 residues. V gave up 6 bases and J gave up 3 bases; unmatched junction bases: 7. The CDR3 protein is CASRGQHLDTEAFF. The CDR3, as DNA: TGCGCCAGCAGGGGACAGCATTTGGACACTGAAGCTTTCTTT.

Of note for this clonotype: Since the CDR3 does not end with the conserved phenylalanine or tryptophan, this likely comes from a read error. The chain uses TRBV6-5 and TRBJ2-6; 12 nucleotides line up with TRBD2. The CDR3 spans 19 residues. Germline V gene lookup returns CDR1 MNHEY and CDR2 SVGAGI. The CDR3: CVSSSSGTSGYSGANVLTL. DNA for the CDR3: TGTGTCAGCAGTTCGTCCGGGACTAGCGGGTATTCTGGGGCCAACGTCCTGACTTTA.

This clonotype was observed a few times. CDR3 sequence reads: CASGGGYNQPQHF. The CDR3 DNA is TGTGCCAGCGGGGGGGGTTACAATCAGCCCCAGCATTTT. The chain employs TRBV2 and TRBJ1-5; D is perhaps TRBD1 (5 bases). The CDR3 totals 13 residues. Germline lookup yields CDR1 SNHLY and CDR2 FYNNEI. V was clipped by 8 bases and J by 3 bases, with 11 bases between them.

The table lists this clonotype with a few counts. Germline is not matched at one junction end, which may reflect a read error. The chain has TRBV5-4 and TRBJ2-6, with unresolved D. The germline V gene has CDR1 SGHNT and CDR2 YYREEE (reference sequence). The CDR3 loop spans 19 amino acids. In nucleotides, the CDR3 is TGTGCCAGCAACTTGGAGTGGGCAGCCGAGGTCTCTGGGGCCAACGTCCTGACTTTC. It codes for CASNLEWAAEVSGANVLTF.

On this clonotype: Here the CDR3 omits its conserved ending phenylalanine or tryptophan, so a read error is the likely source. The CDR3 coding sequence is TGTGCCAACAGCTTCGCCGCCGGGACAGCGAATTCACACCTCCACTAT. Translated: CANSFAAGTANSHLHY. The chain combines TRBV11-2 with TRBJ1-6; 7 nucleotides line up with TRBD1. The CDR3 extends over 16 amino acids. The V gene's germline CDR1 is SGHAT and CDR2 FQNNGV.

In the case of this clonotype: Mismatch with germline at one junction end may stem from a read error. The J gene is TRBJ2-1, the V gene TRBV28; 14 nucleotides line up with TRBD2. This CDR3 has 20 amino acids. Per the germline V gene, CDR1 is MDHEN and CDR2 is SYDVKM. CDR3 sequence: CASGRVGGLAGDKRLYEQFF. As DNA, the CDR3 is TGTGCCAGCGGCCGGGTCGGGGGACTAGCGGGAGATAAAAGGTTATATGAGCAGTTTTTC.

The chain employs TRBV7-9 and TRBJ2-1, with D possibly TRBD1 on 5 matching bases. The better agreement between TRBJ2-4 and the DNA end casts doubt on the J call. Germline CDR1 and CDR2: SEHNR and FQNEAQ (reference sequence). The CDR3 has 15 residues. Written as DNA, the CDR3 is TGTGCCAGTAGTGACAGTTTATCCGAAAACAATGATCAGTACTTC. Translated, it gives CASSDSLSENNDQYF.

With respect to this clonotype: The CDR3 does not close with the conserved phenylalanine or tryptophan, likely indicating a read error. The chain joins TRBV10-1 to TRBJ1-5; D is unresolved. In germline, CDR1 is WNHNN, CDR2 SYGVQD (reference sequence). The CDR3 is 12 residues long. Trimming stripped 4 bases from V and 7 bases from J, with 8 bases between. For the CDR3, the DNA is TGCGCCAGCAGTGTGTTAGGCCAGCCCCAGCATTTA. Encoded protein: CASSVLGQPQHL.

About this clonotype: One end of the junction varies from germline; a read error may be responsible. The chain is built from TRBV29-1 and TRBJ2-2; tentatively, D is TRBD2 (6 bases). The CDR3 is 12 amino acids. Looked up from germline, CDR1 is SQVTM and CDR2 is ANQGSEA. The CDR3 here is CSGGQGSRELCF. CDR3 DNA: TGCAGCGGTGGACAAGGGTCCCGGGAGCTGTGTTTT.